This T cell receptor (beta chain) was captured in a study of T cells in Graves' hyperthyroidism and ophthalmopathy. The study, taken as a whole, reports: Expanded thyroid clonotypes (above 0.001) were mostly also found in blood.

RNA transcripts yielded amplified TCR beta CDR3 regions. An initial round of RT-PCR targeting the TCR CDR3 relied on the HTBI primer set. TCRdb called the multiplex PCR reads again in MiXCR, with one record for every CDR3 protein. Among roughly 640,000 distinct CDR3 sequences listed, more than 15% were seen once. Note on this clonotype: The antigen remains unidentified.

Each diagnosis drew on symptoms, thyroxine, TRAb, thyroid ultrasound and orbital computed tomography findings. The PBMCs had their origin in 8.5 to 10 ml of fresh peripheral blood. V lost 5 bases, J lost 4 bases, and 14 bases lay in between. Germline CDR1 and CDR2: MDHEN and SYDVKM. The CDR3 consists of 15 residues. The specimen was blood. The TCR comes from a woman in her thirties or forties with Graves' ophthalmopathy. The J gene is TRBJ2-2, the V gene TRBV28; D possibly corresponds to TRBD1 (6 bases). For the CDR3, the DNA is TGTGCCAGCAGTATAATAGGGGGAAGCACCGGGGAGCTGTTTTTT. This codes for CASSIIGGSTGELFF.